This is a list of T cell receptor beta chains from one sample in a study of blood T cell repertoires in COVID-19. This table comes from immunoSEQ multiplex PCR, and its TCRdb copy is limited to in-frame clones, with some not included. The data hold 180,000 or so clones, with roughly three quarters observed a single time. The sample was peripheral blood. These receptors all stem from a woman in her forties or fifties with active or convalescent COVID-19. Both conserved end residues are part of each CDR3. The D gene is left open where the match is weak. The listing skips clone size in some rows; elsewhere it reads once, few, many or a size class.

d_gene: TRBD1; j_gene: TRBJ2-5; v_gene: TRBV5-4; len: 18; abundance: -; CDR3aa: CASSLQGAHTMYQETQYF; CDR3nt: TGTGCCAGCAGCCTACAGGGGGCGCACACCATGTACCAAGAGACCCAGTACTTC
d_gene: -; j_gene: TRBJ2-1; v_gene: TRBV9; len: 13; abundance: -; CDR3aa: CASSSPVRDEQFF; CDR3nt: TGTGCCAGCAGCTCCCCGGTACGAGATGAGCAGTTCTTC
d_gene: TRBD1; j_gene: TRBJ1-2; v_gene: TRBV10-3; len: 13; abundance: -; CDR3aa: CAISEGGDYGYTF; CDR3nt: TGTGCCATCAGTGAAGGGGGCGACTATGGCTACACCTTC
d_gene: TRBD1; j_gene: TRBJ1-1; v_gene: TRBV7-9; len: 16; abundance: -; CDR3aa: CASSGDPGQGSTEAFF; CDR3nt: TGTGCCAGCAGCGGTGACCCGGGACAGGGAAGCACTGAAGCTTTCTTT
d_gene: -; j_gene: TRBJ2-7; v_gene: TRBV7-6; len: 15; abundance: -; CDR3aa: CASSLPVGVSYEQYF; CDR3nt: TGTGCCAGCAGCTTACCAGTCGGGGTTAGCTACGAGCAGTACTTC
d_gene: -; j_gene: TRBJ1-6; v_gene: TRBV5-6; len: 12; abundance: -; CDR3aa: CASSLVGLPLHF; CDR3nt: TGTGCCAGCAGCTTGGTCGGTCTCCCCCTCCACTTT
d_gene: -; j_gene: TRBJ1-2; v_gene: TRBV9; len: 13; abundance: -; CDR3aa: CASSVKGGYGYTF; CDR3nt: TGTGCCAGCAGCGTAAAGGGAGGCTATGGCTACACCTTC
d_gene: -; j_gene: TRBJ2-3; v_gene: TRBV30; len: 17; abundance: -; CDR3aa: CASTLGGGRLFTDTQYF; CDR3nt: -
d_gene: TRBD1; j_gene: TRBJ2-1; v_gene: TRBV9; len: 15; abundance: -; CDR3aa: CASSSGTGPLNEQFF; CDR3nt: TGTGCCAGCAGTTCCGGGACAGGGCCTTTGAATGAGCAGTTCTTC
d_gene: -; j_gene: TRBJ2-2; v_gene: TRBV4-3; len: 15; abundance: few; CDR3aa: CASSQGTVNTGELFF; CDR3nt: TGCGCCAGCAGCCAAGGGACAGTTAACACCGGGGAGCTGTTTTTT
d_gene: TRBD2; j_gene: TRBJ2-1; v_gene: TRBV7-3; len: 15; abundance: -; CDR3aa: CASSSLAGGYSEQFF; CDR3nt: TGTGCCAGCAGCTCTCTAGCGGGAGGGTATAGTGAGCAGTTCTTC
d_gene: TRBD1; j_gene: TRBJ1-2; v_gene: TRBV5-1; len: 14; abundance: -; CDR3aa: CASSLDTGGRGYTF; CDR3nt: TGCGCCAGCAGCTTGGATACAGGGGGCAGAGGCTACACCTTC
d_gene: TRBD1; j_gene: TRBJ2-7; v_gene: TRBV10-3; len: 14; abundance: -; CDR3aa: CAISDVTGGSEQYF; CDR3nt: TGTGCCATCAGTGATGTGACAGGGGGGAGCGAGCAGTACTTC
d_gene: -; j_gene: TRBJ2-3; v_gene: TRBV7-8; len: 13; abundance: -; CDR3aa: CASSLETVDTQYF; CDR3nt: TGTGCCAGCAGCTTAGAGACAGTGGATACGCAGTATTTT
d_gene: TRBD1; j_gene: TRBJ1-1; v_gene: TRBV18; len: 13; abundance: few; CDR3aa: CASSPRQGTEAFF; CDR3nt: TGTGCCAGCTCACCACGACAGGGGACTGAAGCTTTCTTT
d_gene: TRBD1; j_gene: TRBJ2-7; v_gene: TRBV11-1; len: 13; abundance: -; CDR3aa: CASSFGTGYEQYF; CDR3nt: TGTGCCAGCAGCTTCGGGACAGGGTACGAGCAGTACTTC
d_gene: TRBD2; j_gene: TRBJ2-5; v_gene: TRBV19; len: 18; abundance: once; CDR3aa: CASTDRPLAGGPRETQYF; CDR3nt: TGTGCCAGTACCGATAGGCCCCTAGCGGGGGGGCCTCGGGAGACCCAGTACTTC
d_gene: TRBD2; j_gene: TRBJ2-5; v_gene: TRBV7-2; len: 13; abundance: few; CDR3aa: CASSLAGGETQYF; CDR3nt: TGTGCCAGCAGCTTAGCGGGAGGGGAGACCCAGTACTTC
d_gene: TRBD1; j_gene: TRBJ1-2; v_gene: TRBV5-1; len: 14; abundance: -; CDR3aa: CASSSGTGGNGYTF; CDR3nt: TGCGCCAGCAGCTCCGGGACAGGGGGGAATGGCTACACCTTC
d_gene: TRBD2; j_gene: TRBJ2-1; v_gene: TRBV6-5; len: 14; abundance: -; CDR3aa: CASSPPSSGGWEFF; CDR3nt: TGTGCCAGCAGCCCCCCCTCTAGCGGGGGTTGGGAGTTCTTC
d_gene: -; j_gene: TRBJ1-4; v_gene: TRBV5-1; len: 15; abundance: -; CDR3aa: CASSLGTAYNEKLFF; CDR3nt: TGCGCCAGCAGCTTGGGGACAGCTTATAATGAAAAACTGTTTTTT
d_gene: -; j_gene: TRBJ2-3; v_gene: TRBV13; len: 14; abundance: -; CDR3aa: CASSLGARGDTQYF; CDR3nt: TGTGCCAGCAGCTTAGGGGCCCGTGGAGATACGCAGTATTTT